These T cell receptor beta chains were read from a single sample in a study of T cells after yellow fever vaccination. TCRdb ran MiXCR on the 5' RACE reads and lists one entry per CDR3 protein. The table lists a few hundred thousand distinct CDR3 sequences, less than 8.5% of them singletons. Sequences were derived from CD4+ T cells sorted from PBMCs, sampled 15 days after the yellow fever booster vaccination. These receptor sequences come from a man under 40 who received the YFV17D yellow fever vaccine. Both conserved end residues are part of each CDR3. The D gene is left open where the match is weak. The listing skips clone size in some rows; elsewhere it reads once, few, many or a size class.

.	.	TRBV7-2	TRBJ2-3	CASSGGTQYF	TGTGCCAGCAGCGGGGGTACGCAGTATTTT
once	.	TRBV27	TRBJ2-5	CANRPGWDETQYF	TGTGCCAACCGACCGGGATGGGACGAGACCCAGTACTTC
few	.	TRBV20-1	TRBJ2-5	CSAIIGRGETQYF	TGCAGTGCCATAATTGGGAGAGGAGAGACCCAGTACTTC
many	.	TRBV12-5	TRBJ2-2	CATGEPGRTGELFF	TGTGCTACCGGGGAGCCAGGGAGGACCGGGGAGCTGTTTTTT
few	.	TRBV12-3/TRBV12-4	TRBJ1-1	CASSLVENGAEAFF	TGTGCCAGCAGTTTGGTGGAGAATGGCGCTGAAGCTTTCTTT
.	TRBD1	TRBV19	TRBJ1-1	CASKNNRGLAAFF	TGTGCCAGTAAAAATAACAGGGGGCTGGCGGCTTTCTTT
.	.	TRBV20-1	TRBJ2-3	CSARGQQASTDTQYF	TGCAGTGCGAGAGGACAGCAGGCTAGCACAGATACGCAGTATTTT
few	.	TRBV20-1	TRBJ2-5	CSAGGPNGQTQYF	TGCAGTGCCGGGGGGCCAAATGGACAGACCCAGTACTTC
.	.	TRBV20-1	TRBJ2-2	CSAERGGSNTGELFF	TGCAGTGCCGAGAGGGGGGGTTCGAACACCGGGGAGCTGTTTTTT
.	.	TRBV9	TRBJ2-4	CASSVGPTPPDIQYF	TGTGCCAGCAGCGTAGGTCCCACCCCTCCGGACATTCAGTACTTC
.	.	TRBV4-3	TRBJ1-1	CASSQEGRVGAFF	TGCGCCAGCAGCCAAGAGGGACGGGTTGGCGCTTTCTTT
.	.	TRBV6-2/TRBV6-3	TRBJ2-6	CASDPASGANVLTF	TGTGCCAGCGACCCAGCTTCTGGGGCCAACGTCCTGACTTTC
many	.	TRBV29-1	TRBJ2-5	CSVEAGAVRETQYF	TGCAGCGTTGAAGCGGGGGCGGTCCGAGAGACCCAGTACTTC
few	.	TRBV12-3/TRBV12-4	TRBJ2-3	CASSFRSVSGTDTQYF	TGTGCCAGCAGTTTCCGTTCCGTTAGTGGCACAGATACGCAGTATTTT
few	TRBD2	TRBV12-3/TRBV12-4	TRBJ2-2	CASRPSGKGGELFF	TGTGCCAGCAGACCCAGCGGGAAGGGCGGGGAGCTGTTTTTT
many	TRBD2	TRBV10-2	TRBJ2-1	CASSGPGLAENEQFF	TGCGCCAGCAGTGGACCCGGACTAGCGGAAAATGAGCAGTTCTTC
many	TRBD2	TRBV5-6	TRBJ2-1	CASSDRDYYNEQFF	TGTGCCAGCAGCGACCGGGACTACTACAATGAGCAGTTCTTC
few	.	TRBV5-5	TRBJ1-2	CASSRSTEYGYTF	TGTGCCAGCAGCCGGTCGACAGAATATGGCTACACCTTC
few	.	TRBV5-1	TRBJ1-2	CASSLATSNYGYTF	TGCGCCAGCAGCTTGGCCACCTCTAACTATGGCTACACCTTC
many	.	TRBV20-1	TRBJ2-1	CSARRPGEEQFF	TGCAGTGCTAGAAGACCGGGGGAAGAGCAGTTCTTC
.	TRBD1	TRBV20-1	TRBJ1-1	CEPASLPGTVIEKAFF	TGCGAACCCGCGAGTCTCCCCGGGACAGTTATCGAGAAAGCTTTCTTT
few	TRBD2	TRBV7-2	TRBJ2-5	CASSLGGAGGQETQYF	TGTGCCAGCAGCTTAGGTGGAGCGGGAGGGCAAGAGACCCAGTACTTC
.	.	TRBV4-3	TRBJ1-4	CASSQDGGAQAKGEKLFF	TGCGCCAGCAGCCAAGATGGGGGTGCACAGGCTAAAGGGGAAAAACTGTTTTTT
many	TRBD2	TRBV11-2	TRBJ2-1	CASSLEYFSGRSYNEQFF	TGTGCCAGCAGCTTAGAGTATTTTAGCGGGAGATCCTACAATGAGCAGTTCTTC
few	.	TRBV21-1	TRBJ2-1	CARAGTLAVHRWKQFF	TGTGCCAGAGCAGGCACCCTAGCGGTACACCGATGGAAGCAGTTCTTC
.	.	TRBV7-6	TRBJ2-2	CASSFRGTQTGSGELFF	TGTGCCAGCAGCTTTAGAGGGACTCAGACAGGGAGCGGGGAGCTGTTTTTT
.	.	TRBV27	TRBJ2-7	CASSLLHPGSYEQYF	TGTGCCAGCAGTTTATTACACCCCGGCTCCTACGAGCAGTACTTC
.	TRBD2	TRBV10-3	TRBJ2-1	CAISESLLTSGEYDNEQFF	TGTGCCATCAGTGAGTCCCTACTTACTAGCGGGGAGTACGACAATGAGCAGTTCTTC
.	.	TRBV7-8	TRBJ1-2	CASSFAGSYGYTF	TGTGCCAGCAGCTTCGCAGGTTCTTATGGCTACACCTTC
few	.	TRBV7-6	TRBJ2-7	CASSRGPDSPYEQYF	TGTGCCAGCAGCCGCGGCCCGGACTCACCCTACGAGCAGTACTTC
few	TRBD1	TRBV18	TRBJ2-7	CASSPIRQGAEEQYF	TGTGCCAGCTCACCAATTCGACAGGGGGCGGAGGAGCAGTACTTC
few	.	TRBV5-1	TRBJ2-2	CASSLADTGELFF	TGCGCCAGCAGCTTGGCCGACACCGGGGAGCTGTTTTTT
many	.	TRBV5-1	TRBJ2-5	CASTGRGTQYF	TGCGCCAGCACCGGAAGGGGGACCCAGTACTTC
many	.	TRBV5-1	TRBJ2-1	CASSLAGRDEQFF	TGCGCCAGCAGCTTGGCCGGGCGGGATGAGCAGTTCTTC
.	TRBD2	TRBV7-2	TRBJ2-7	CASSPQPSGSHEQYF	TGTGCCAGCAGCCCCCAGCCAAGCGGGAGTCACGAGCAGTACTTC
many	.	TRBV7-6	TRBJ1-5	CASGQPNQPQHF	TGTGCCAGCGGGCAGCCTAATCAGCCCCAGCATTTT
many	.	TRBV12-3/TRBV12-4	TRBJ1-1	CASSLAGTNTEAFF	TGTGCCAGCAGTTTGGCCGGGACGAACACTGAAGCTTTCTTT
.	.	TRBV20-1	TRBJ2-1	CSARPGGLVYNEQFF	TGCAGTGCTAGACCCGGTGGACTGGTCTACAATGAGCAGTTCTTC